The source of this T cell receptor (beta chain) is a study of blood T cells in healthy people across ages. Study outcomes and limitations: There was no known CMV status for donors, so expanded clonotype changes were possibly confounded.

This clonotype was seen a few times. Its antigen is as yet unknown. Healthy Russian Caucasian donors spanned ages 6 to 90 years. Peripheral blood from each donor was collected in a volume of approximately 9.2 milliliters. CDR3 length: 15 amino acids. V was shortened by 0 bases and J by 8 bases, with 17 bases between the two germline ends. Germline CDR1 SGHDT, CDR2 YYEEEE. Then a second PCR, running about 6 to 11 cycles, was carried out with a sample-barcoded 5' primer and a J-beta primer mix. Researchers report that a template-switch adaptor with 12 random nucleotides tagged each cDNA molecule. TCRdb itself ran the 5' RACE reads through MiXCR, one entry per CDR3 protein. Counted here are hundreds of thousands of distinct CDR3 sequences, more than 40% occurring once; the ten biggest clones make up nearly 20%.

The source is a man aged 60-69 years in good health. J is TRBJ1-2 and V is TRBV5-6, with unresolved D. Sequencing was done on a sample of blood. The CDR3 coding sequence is TGTGCCAGCAGCTTGGGAGGCGGATCATCTCGAGGCTACACCTTC. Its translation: CASSLGGGSSRGYTF.